Presented here are 16 T cell receptor beta chains from one specimen sequenced in a study of blood T cell repertoires in COVID-19 (dated by TCRdb to about 2020). The library was made by the immunoSEQ multiplex PCR assay. Not all clones reach the TCRdb copy of this immuneACCESS table, which keeps in-frame sequences only. Checked studies attribute under half of the gap to unresolved V genes and leave the rest unexplained. For this sample there are tens of thousands of clones; approximately 83% appear just once. The ten largest clones take up around 4.4% of the sample. Material for sequencing was peripheral blood. All receptors come from a woman aged 60-75 years with acute or convalescent COVID-19.

On this clone itself: Other DNA variants within this sample encode the same CDR3. The V gene is TRBV29-1, the J gene TRBJ2-3, with 7 bases aligning to TRBD1. After removal of 2 bases from V and 2 bases from J, the junction contained 4 bases not matched to a gene. The CDR3 has 14 residues. From germline, CDR1 is SQVTM and CDR2 ANQGSEA. The chain's CDR3 is CSVERDSNTDTQYF. The CDR3 coding sequence is TGCAGCGTTGAAAGGGACAGTAACACAGATACGCAGTATTTT.

This clone was detected once. The chain links TRBV4-2 to TRBJ1-5; TRBD1 agrees at 7 bases. Losses at the gene ends were 0 bases for V and 6 bases for J; bases not matched to a gene: 5. The germline V gene has CDR1 LGHNA and CDR2 YNFKEQ. The CDR3 totals 15 residues. This chain's CDR3 is CASSQDGGGSQPQHF. The CDR3 DNA is TGTGCCAGCAGCCAAGACGGAGGGGGCAGTCAGCCCCAGCATTTT.

The V and J genes are TRBV27 and TRBJ2-2, with 7 bases aligning to TRBD1. V lost 6 bases, J lost 5 bases, and 6 bases stayed unmatched. CDR3 size: 14 residues. Germline CDR1 reads MNHEY; CDR2 reads SMNVEV (reference sequence). CDR3 residues: CASRGTVSTGELFF. The CDR3 nucleotides are TGTGCCAGCAGGGGGACAGTTTCTACCGGGGAGCTGTTTTTT.

This clone is medium-sized within its sample. The chain joins TRBV11-1 to TRBJ1-1; perhaps TRBD1 as D (5 bases). Germline V lookup: CDR1 SGHAT, CDR2 FQDESV (reference sequence). Trimming took off 2 bases at V and 0 bases at J, with 13 bases between the two ends. The CDR3 spans 16 residues. The CDR3 region has the DNA TGTGCCAGCAGCTTATCGTCTGGGGCCATGAACACTGAAGCTTTCTTT. Translation gives CASSLSSGAMNTEAFF.

The CDR3 reads CASSSLGDSSGNTIYF. CDR3 DNA sequence: TGCGCCAGCAGCTCCTTAGGGGACAGCTCTGGAAACACCATATATTTT. The V gene is TRBV5-1, the J gene TRBJ1-3; 7 bases are shared with TRBD1. Germline assignment: CDR1 SGHRS and CDR2 YFSETQ. With 3 bases clipped from V and 0 bases from J, the junction kept 6 bases outside the gene matches. The CDR3 extends over 16 amino acids.

The chain is built from TRBV10-3 and TRBJ1-1; D is unresolved. Per germline, CDR1 ENHRY and CDR2 SYGVKD. The CDR3 runs to 11 residues. Trimming shortened V by 10 bases and J by 5 bases, and 11 bases separated the two germline ends. Here the CDR3 reads CATRSQTEAFF. The CDR3 bases are TGTGCCACAAGGAGCCAGACTGAAGCTTTCTTT.

The J gene is TRBJ1-2, the V gene TRBV5-1; 8 nucleotides line up with TRBD1. Germline CDR1 reads SGHRS; CDR2 reads YFSETQ. The CDR3 runs 14 residues. V shed 10 bases, J shed 2 bases, and the junction held 10 bases outside the gene matches. CDR3 nucleotides: TGCGCCCCATCCGGGACAGGTCCAAACTATGGCTACACCTTC. It codes for CAPSGTGPNYGYTF.

This chain links TRBV4-1 with TRBJ2-3, with D possibly TRBD1 on 5 matching bases. The length of the CDR3 is 14 residues. CDR1 and CDR2 (germline): MGHRA, YSYEKL. V was shortened by 4 bases and J by 0 bases, with 8 bases between the two germline ends. In DNA form, the CDR3 reads TGCGCCAGCAGCCCGACAGTTAGCACAGATACGCAGTATTTT. Translated: CASSPTVSTDTQYF.

CDR3 protein: CAIRLAGEDTQYF. The CDR3 DNA follows: TGTGCCATCAGACTAGCGGGGGAAGATACGCAGTATTTT. The rearrangement uses TRBV10-3 and TRBJ2-3, with TRBD2 matching 11 bases. Per the germline V gene, CDR1 is ENHRY and CDR2 is SYGVKD. The CDR3 covers 13 residues. V dropped 6 bases and J dropped 5; count of bases not matched to a gene: 1.

V gene TRBV5-1 combines with J gene TRBJ2-1; D is possibly TRBD2 (6 bases). Trimming shortened V by 0 bases and J by 3 bases, and 13 bases separated the two germline ends. The germline V gene encodes CDR1 SGHRS and CDR2 YFSETQ. The CDR3 consists of 16 residues. The CDR3 spells CASSLDAAGIYNEQFF. DNA for the CDR3: TGCGCCAGCAGCTTGGACGCTGCGGGGATCTACAATGAGCAGTTCTTC.

The sample holds one count of this clone. The chain employs TRBV4-1 and TRBJ1-2; D gene ambiguous. CDR3 length equals 15 residues. Trimming cost V 1 base and J 0 bases, with 9 bases left between them. CDR1 and CDR2 from the germline V gene are MGHRA and YSYEKL. The CDR3 sequence is CASSQGGGSNYGYTF. CDR3 DNA: TGCGCCAGCAGCCAAGGAGGAGGGTCTAACTATGGCTACACCTTC.

This chain joins TRBV5-1 and TRBJ2-7; maybe TRBD1 (6 bases). The CDR3 loop spans 13 amino acids. Germline V gene data show CDR1 as SGHRS and CDR2 as YFSETQ. V dropped 4 bases and J dropped 1 base, with 9 bases sitting between them. This CDR3 is CASSRDNSYEQYF. The DNA for the CDR3 is TGCGCCAGCAGCCGGGACAATTCCTACGAGCAGTACTTC.

This rearrangement joins TRBV14 to TRBJ2-1; 12 positions match TRBD2. V lost 3 bases to trimming and J lost 5 bases; unmatched junction nucleotides: 14. The CDR3 is made up of 19 amino acids. CDR1 is SGHDN and CDR2 is FVKESK in the germline V gene. The CDR3 loop is CASSHQGLAGNDRHNEQFF. Written as DNA, the CDR3 is TGTGCCAGCAGCCATCAAGGACTAGCGGGGAATGATCGCCACAATGAGCAGTTCTTC.

This rearrangement joins TRBV27 to TRBJ2-3; possible D gene TRBD1, 5 bases. The CDR3 consists of 15 residues. V lost 6 bases, J lost 2 bases, and 15 bases lay in between. Germline assignment: CDR1 MNHEY and CDR2 SMNVEV (reference sequence). As DNA, the CDR3 is TGTGCCAGCAGAGGGGCTAACGGAAACACAGATACGCAGTATTTT. This encodes CASRGANGNTDTQYF.

This clone was counted between two and nine times. The rearrangement links TRBV6-2 or TRBV6-3 to TRBJ1-3; D is undetermined. Per the germline V gene, CDR1 is MNHEY and CDR2 is SVGEGT. V lost 5 bases and J 0 bases, leaving 17 bases between the germline ends. CDR3 length: 17 residues. CDR3 loop: CASSQGGGFVSGNTIYF. The CDR3 DNA follows: TGTGCCAGCAGTCAAGGAGGAGGCTTCGTCTCTGGAAACACCATATATTTT.

The chain links TRBV5-4 to TRBJ2-5; 10 nucleotides align to TRBD2. CDR1 is SGHNT and CDR2 is YYREEE in the germline V gene (reference sequence). The V gene end was trimmed by 4 bases and the J gene end by 3 bases; junction bases not matched to a gene: 6. This CDR3 comprises 15 residues. This CDR3 reads CASSEQGLAKETQYF. The CDR3 region has the DNA TGTGCCAGCAGCGAACAGGGACTAGCGAAAGAGACCCAGTACTTC. Supplemented by reference TRBV5-4 and TRBJ2-5, the full variable domain reads ETGVTQSPTHLIKTRGQQVTLRCSSQSGHNTVSWYQQALGQGPQFIFQYYREEENGRGNFPPRFSGLQFPNYSSELNVNALELDDSALYLCASSEQGLAKETQYFGPGTRLLVL.